This TCR beta chain was captured in a study of a mutant IDH1 vaccine in newly diagnosed glioma. Study as a whole: Beforehand, treatment had been radiotherapy, temozolomide, or both; the majority received both. Study-level findings and limits: Vaccination elicited immune responses in 93.3% of patients. Pseudoprogression appeared unlinked to shifts in leading peripheral T cell clonotypes.

Repertoires were generated with immunoSEQ multiplex PCR, while TCRdb's copy carries only in-frame clones and drops some. The sample has some 87,000 clones; about four fifths are singletons. The time point: baseline, week 1 (first vaccination visit). Treatment defined: pre-vaccination baseline after standard-of-care therapy. Each of the donors came in with new WHO grade 3 or 4 astrocytomas that were IDH1-mutant and ATRX-lost. CDR1 and CDR2 (germline): MNHNY, SVGAGI (reference sequence). This CDR3 is built from 15 residues. V lost 6 bases and J lost 0, with 15 bases in between. About this clone: Its antigen is undetermined. The same CDR3 arises from other DNA sequences in this sample as well.

The origin of this receptor is a man between 35 and 55 years old with glioma. The starting material was PBMCs, obtained from a glioma patient treated with radiotherapy, temozolomide or both. The genes are TRBV6-6 and TRBJ2-7, with D hard to call. CDR3 protein: CASSSPTLSSYEQYF. The CDR3, as DNA: TGTGCCAGCAGCTCCCCTACTCTGAGCTCCTACGAGCAGTACTTC.